This T cell receptor beta chain is from a study of Graves' ophthalmopathy and Graves' hyperthyroidism. Transcripts of RNA were the source for amplifying TCR beta CDR3 regions. First-round RT-PCR used HTBI primers; second-round multiplex PCR followed. MiXCR was run by TCRdb on the multiplex PCR reads, yielding one entry per CDR3 protein. The table lists approximately 480,000 distinct CDR3 sequences, approximately 15% of them singletons, with 9.8% in the top ten. This clonotype was seen many times. Its antigen is undetermined. The study's findings and limits: The 13-signature model separated ophthalmopathy from stable hyperthyroidism at almost 90% sensitivity and approximately 81% specificity. With a specificity of around 72% and a sensitivity of over 65%, the model predicted ophthalmopathy progression.

The sequenced sample consisted of blood. The source is a woman in her 30s with Graves' ophthalmopathy.

The CDR3 DNA sequence: TGTGCCACAAGCGACCCAGACGGACAAGAGACCCAGTACTTC. Translating gives CATSDPDGQETQYF. The chain recombines TRBV24-1 with TRBJ2-5; the D is unclear. Between the trimmed V and J ends, which lost 10 bases and 2 bases, there was a span of 16 bases. CDR1 is KGHDR, CDR2 SFDVKD, per germline. This CDR3 contains 14 residues.